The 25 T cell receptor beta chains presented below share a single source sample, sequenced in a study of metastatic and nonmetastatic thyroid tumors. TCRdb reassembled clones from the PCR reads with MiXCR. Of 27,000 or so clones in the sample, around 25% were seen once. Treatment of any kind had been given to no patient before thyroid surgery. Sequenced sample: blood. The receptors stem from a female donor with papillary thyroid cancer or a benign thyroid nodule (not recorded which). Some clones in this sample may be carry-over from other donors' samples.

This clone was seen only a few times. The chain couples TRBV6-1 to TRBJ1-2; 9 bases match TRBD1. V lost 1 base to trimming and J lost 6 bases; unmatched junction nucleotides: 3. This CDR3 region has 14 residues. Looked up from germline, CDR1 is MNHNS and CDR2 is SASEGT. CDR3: CASSEGWTGDGYTF. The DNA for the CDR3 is TGTGCCAGCAGTGAAGGATGGACAGGGGATGGCTACACCTTC.

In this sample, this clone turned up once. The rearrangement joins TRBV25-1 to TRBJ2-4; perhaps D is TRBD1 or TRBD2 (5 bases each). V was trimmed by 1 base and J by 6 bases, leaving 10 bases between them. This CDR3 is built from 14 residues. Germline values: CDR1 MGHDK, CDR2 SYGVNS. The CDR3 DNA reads TGTGCCAGCAGTGAATCGGGGCTCCCAAACATTCAGTACTTC. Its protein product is CASSESGLPNIQYF.

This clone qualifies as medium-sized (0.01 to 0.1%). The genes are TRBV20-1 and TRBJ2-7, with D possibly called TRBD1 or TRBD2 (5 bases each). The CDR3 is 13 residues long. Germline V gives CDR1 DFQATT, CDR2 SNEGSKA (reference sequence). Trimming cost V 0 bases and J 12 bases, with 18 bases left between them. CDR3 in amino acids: CSARDAGGIRPYF. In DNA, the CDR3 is TGCAGTGCTAGAGATGCTGGGGGAATTAGGCCGTACTTC.

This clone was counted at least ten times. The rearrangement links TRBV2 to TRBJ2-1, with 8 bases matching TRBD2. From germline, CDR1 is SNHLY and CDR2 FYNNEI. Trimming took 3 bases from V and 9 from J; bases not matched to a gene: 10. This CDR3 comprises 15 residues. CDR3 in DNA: TGTGCCAGCAGTGAGGGACTAGGGCGCGTAGCTGAGCAGTTCTTC. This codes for CASSEGLGRVAEQFF.

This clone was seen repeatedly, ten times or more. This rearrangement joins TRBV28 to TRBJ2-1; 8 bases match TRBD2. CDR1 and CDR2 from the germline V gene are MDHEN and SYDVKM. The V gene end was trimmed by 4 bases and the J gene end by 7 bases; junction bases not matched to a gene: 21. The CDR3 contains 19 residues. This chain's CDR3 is CASSSSPPSGRFLANEQFF. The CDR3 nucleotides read TGTGCCAGCAGTTCCTCCCCCCCCAGCGGGAGATTCCTCGCGAATGAGCAGTTCTTC.

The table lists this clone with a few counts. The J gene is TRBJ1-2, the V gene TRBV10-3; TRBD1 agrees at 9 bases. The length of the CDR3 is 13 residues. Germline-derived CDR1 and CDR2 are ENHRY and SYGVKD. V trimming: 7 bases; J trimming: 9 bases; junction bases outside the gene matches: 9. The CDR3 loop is CAIIPRQGDCYTF. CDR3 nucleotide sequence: TGTGCCATCATCCCCCGACAGGGGGATTGCTACACCTTC.

The CDR3 loop is CAWSVRYRGNEQYF. CDR3 sequence (DNA): TGTGCCTGGAGTGTACGGTACAGGGGGAACGAGCAGTACTTC. The chain couples TRBV30 to TRBJ2-7, with 8 bases fitting TRBD1. J lost 5 bases, V lost 0 bases, and 6 bases had no gene match. The CDR3 is made up of 14 amino acids. Germline V gene sequence: CDR1 GTSNPN, CDR2 SVGIG (reference sequence). The whole variable domain, filled in from reference TRBV30 and TRBJ2-7, reads SQTIHQWPATLVQPVGSPLSLECTVEGTSNPNLYWYRQAAGRGLQLLFYSVGIGQISSEVPQNLSASRPQDRQFILSSKKLLLSDSGFYLCAWSVRYRGNEQYFGPGTRLTVT.

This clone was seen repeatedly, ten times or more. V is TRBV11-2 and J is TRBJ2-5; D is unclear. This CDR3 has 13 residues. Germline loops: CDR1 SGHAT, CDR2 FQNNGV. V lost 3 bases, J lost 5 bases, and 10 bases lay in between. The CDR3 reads CASSFWNTETQYF. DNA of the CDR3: TGTGCCAGCAGCTTCTGGAATACGGAGACCCAGTACTTC.

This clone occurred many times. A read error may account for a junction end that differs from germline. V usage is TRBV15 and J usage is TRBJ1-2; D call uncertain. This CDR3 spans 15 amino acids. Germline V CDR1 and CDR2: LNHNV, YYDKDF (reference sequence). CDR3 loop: CATSGEGRRFYGYTF. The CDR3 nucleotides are TGTGCCACCAGCGGAGAGGGTAGACGGTTCTATGGCTACACCTTC.

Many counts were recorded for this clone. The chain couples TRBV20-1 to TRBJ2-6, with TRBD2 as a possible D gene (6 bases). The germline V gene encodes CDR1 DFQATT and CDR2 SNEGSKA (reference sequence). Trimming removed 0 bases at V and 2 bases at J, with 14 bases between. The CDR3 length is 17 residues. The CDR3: CSARDHGGLAGANVLTF. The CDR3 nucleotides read TGCAGTGCTAGAGATCACGGAGGGTTGGCTGGGGCCAACGTCCTGACTTTC.

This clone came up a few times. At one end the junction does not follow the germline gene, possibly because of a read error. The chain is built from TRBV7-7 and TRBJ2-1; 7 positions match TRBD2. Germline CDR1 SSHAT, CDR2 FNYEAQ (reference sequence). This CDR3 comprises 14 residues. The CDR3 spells CASSLSFSGQEQFF. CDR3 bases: TGTGCTAGCAGCTTAAGTTTTAGCGGGCAGGAGCAGTTCTTC.

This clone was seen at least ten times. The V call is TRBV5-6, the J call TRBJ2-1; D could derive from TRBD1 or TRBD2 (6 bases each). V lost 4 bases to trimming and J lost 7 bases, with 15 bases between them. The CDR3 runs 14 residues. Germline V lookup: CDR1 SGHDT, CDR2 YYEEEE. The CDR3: CASSPYQGRNEQFF. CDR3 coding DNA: TGTGCCAGCAGCCCTTACCAGGGGAGGAATGAGCAGTTCTTC. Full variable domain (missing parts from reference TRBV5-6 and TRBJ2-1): DAGVTQSPTHLIKTRGQQVTLRCSPKSGHDTVSWYQQALGQGPQFIFQYYEEEERQRGNFPDRFSGHQFPNYSSELNVNALLLGDSALYLCASSPYQGRNEQFFGPGTRLTVL.

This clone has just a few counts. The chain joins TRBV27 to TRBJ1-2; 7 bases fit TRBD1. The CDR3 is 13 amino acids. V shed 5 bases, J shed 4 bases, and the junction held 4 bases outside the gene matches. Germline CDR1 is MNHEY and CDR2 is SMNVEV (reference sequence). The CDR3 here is CASSGTGVYGYTF. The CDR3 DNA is TGTGCCAGCAGTGGAACAGGGGTCTATGGCTACACCTTC.

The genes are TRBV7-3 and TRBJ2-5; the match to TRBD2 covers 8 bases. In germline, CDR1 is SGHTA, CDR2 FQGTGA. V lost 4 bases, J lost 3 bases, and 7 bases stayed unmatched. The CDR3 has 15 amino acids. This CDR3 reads CASSSMGLDEETQYF. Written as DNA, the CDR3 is TGTGCCAGCAGCTCGATGGGACTAGATGAAGAGACCCAGTACTTC. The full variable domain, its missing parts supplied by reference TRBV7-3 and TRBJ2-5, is GAGVSQTPSNKVTEKGKYVELRCDPISGHTALYWYRQSLGQGPEFLIYFQGTGAADDSGLPNDRFFAVRPEGSVSTLKIQRTERGDSAVYLCASSSMGLDEETQYFGPGTRLLVL.

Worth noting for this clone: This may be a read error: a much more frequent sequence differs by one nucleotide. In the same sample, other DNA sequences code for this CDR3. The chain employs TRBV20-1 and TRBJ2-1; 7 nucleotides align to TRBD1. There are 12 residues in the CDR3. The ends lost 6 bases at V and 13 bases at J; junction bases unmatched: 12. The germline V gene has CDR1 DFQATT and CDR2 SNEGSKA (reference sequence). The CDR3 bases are TGCAGTGCGAACGGACAGTCAGGGGGTCAGTTCTTC. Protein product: CSANGQSGGQFF.

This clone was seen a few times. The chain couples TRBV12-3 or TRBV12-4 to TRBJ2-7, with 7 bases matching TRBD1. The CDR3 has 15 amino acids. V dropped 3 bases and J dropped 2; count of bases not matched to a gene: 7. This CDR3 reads CASSFGTGVAYEQYF. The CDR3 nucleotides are TGTGCCAGCAGTTTCGGAACAGGGGTCGCCTACGAGCAGTACTTC.

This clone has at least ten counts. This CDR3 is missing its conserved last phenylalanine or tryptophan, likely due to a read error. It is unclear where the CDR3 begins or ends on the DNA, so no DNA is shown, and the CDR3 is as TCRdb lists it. CDR3 region: CASSYPGTS. The V gene is TRBV7-2, the J gene TRBJ2-6; the table names TRBD1, a call not compared with the DNA. Germline V gene sequence: CDR1 SGHTA, CDR2 FQGNSA. The CDR3 is 9 amino acids in total, end residues counted.

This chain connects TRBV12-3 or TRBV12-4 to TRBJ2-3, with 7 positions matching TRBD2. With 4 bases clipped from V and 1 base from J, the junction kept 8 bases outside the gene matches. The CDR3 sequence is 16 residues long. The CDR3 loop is CASSSGGPGGTDTQYF. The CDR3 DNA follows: TGTGCCAGCAGTTCGGGGGGTCCGGGGGGCACAGATACGCAGTATTTT.

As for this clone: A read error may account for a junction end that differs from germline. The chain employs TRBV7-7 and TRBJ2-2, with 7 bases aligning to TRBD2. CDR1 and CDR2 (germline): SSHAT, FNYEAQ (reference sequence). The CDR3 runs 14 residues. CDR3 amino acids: CASSSGGVAEDLFF. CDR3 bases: TGTGCTAGCAGCTCGGGGGGAGTCGCCGAGGATCTGTTTTTT.

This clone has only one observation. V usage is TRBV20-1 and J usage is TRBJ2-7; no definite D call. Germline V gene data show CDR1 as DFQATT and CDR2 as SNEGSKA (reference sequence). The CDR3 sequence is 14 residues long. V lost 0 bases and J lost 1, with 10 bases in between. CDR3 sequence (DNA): TGCAGTGCTAGAGATACCTGGGGATCCTACGAGCAGTACTTC. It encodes CSARDTWGSYEQYF.

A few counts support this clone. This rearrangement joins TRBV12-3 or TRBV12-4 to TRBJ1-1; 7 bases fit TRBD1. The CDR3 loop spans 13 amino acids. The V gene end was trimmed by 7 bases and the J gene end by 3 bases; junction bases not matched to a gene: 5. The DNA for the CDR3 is TGTGCCAGCAAACCGACAGGGTACACTGAAGCTTTCTTT. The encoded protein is CASKPTGYTEAFF.

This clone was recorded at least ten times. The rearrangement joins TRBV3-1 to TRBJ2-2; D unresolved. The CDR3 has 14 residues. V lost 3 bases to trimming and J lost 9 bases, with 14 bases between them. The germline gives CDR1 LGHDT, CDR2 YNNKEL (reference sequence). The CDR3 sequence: CASSQTDSPRELFF. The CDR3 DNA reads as TGTGCCAGCAGCCAGACCGACTCGCCAAGGGAGCTGTTTTTT.

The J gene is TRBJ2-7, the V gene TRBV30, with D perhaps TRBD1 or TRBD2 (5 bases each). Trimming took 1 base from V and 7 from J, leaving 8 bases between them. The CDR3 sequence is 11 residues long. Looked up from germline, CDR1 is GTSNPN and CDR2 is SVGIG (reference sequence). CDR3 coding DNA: TGTGCCTGGAGTGGGGGGAGAGAGCAGTACTTC. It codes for CAWSGGREQYF.

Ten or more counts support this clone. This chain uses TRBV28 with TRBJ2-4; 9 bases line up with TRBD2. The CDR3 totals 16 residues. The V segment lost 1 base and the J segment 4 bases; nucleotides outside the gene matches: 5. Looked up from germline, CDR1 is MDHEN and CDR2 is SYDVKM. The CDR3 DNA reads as TGTGCCAGCAGTTTATCTGGGACTAGCCGAAAAAACATTCAGTACTTC. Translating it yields CASSLSGTSRKNIQYF.

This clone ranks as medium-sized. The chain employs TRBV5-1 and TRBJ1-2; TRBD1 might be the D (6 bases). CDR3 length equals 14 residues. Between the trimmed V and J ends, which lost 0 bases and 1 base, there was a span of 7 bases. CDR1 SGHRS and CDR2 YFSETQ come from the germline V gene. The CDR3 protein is CASSLGTDNYGYTF. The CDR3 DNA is TGCGCCAGCAGCTTGGGGACAGATAACTATGGCTACACCTTC.